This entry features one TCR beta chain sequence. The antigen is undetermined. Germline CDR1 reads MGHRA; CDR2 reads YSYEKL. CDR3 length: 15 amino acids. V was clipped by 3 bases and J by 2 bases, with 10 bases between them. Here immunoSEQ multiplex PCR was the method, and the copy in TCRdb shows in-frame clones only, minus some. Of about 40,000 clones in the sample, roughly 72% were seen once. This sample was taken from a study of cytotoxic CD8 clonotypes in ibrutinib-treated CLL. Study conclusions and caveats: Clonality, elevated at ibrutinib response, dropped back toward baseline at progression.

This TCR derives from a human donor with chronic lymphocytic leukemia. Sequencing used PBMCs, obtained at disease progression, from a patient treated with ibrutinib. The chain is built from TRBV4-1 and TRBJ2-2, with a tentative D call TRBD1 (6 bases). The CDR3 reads CASSHRDTNTGELFF. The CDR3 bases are TGCGCCAGCAGCCACCGGGACACTAACACCGGGGAGCTGTTTTTT.